This T cell receptor beta chain came from a study of blood T cell repertoires in COVID-19. Study as a whole: Spain, Italy and the United States supplied samples that represented acute and convalescent COVID-19. Sample material is recorded as cDNA or gDNA derived from T cells, B-cell-depleted T cells, or PBMCs.

Germline loops: CDR1 MNHEY, CDR2 SVGAGI. CDR3 length: 13 residues. V was pared by 6 bases and J by 2 bases, with 3 bases of the junction left unmatched. In the original processing: Reference gene primer amplification gave nucleated cell count estimates. Generated by immunoSEQ multiplex PCR, the TCRdb table keeps only in-frame clones and is missing some. The V and J calls and clone size were taken over from that table, and D and trimming were inferred from the DNA. Of around 160,000 clones listed, around 87% were seen once; the top ten hold almost 1%. The chain combines TRBV6-5 with TRBJ1-1; 7 positions match TRBD1. This sequence originates from a man aged 18 to 30 with acute or convalescent COVID-19. Sequenced material: peripheral blood. The CDR3 DNA reads as TGTGCCAGCAGACGACAGGGCAACACTGAAGCTTTCTTT. It specifies CASRRQGNTEAFF.